The entry that follows covers one T cell receptor (beta chain) sequence. There is no known antigen for this receptor. Base qualities are not recorded, but no much larger clone differs from it by a single base. This sample is part of a study of blood T cells in healthy people across ages (dated by TCRdb to the mid-2010s). A note on the overall study: In model experiments, roughly one uniquely barcoded TCR beta cDNA molecule per two T cells was captured by template switching. To avoid experimental bias, donors of different ages were spread randomly across the sequencing lanes. The study measured age-related changes in TCR beta repertoire diversity using deep sequencing normalized with unique cDNA molecular identifiers. The donors were split into four age groups: young (average around 15 years), middle-aged (roughly 39), aged (about 56) and long-lived (about 74). For two donors (one aged 18 to 29 and one aged 80 or older), the study analyzed two additional independent replicas of 1 million unique cDNA reads from the same blood draw. Overall study outcomes, separate from this receptor: Observed TCR beta diversity correlated strongly with the percentage of naive T cells measured by flow cytometry. The CMV infection status of donors was not known, potentially confounding age-related changes in expanded clonotypes. As age increased, observed TCR beta diversity per million T cells dropped in a roughly linear way, and a significant reduction was already evident by age about 40. Because profiling used bulk unsorted PBMCs, naive and antigen-experienced compartments could not be compared conclusively. Estimates of total diversity from one million sequenced T cells were regarded as lower bounds and underestimates. Compared with the aged group, more naive CD4+ T cells, fewer expanded clones and increased TCR diversity were shown by the long-lived group, suggesting age selection.

Library preparation employed 5' RACE. The sequencing machine was an Illumina HiSeq 2500. A second PCR of 7 to 11 cycles was run with a J-beta primer mix and a sample-barcoded 5' primer. Each TCR beta cDNA molecule received a unique molecular identifier from a template-switch 5' adaptor carrying 12 random nucleotides. Each sample yielded at least 3 million CDR3-containing paired-end reads. First-strand cDNA synthesis was performed from all RNA using the Mint cDNA synthesis kit, with priming by a TRBC-specific oligonucleotide. All cDNA was treated with uracil-DNA glycosylase and then went through a first 18-cycle PCR with the universal primers M1SS and BC2_uni_R. Under the source paper's analysis protocol: For normalization, 1 million high-quality reads, each with a distinct molecular identifier, were randomly selected from each sample. Reads with shared molecular identifiers were discarded instead of being binned into consensus sequences. MiTCR, run with a Q25 quality threshold and the strictest error-elimination algorithm, handled CDR3 identification, clonotype clustering and error correction. A nonparametric unseen species model with Euler transformation was used to estimate a lower bound on total TCR beta diversity. The raw public reads went through TCRdb reprocessing: fastp at Q25, MiXCR clone calling, in-frame beta chains kept. Rows matching on CDR3 protein sequence are summarized as one entry with the most common DNA and genes. None of the V and J calls come from the authors' own analysis; TCRdb made them. This sample has roughly 1,800,000 distinct CDR3 sequences in its table, and about 49% of those were observed once. 2.1% of the sample goes to the ten largest clones.

Systemically healthy Caucasian individuals from Russia, roughly 40 in total and aged about 6 to 95 years, were included as donors. Each donor gave approximately 10 milliliters of peripheral blood, collected into EDTA-treated Vacutainer tubes. Ficoll-Paque density-gradient centrifugation was used to isolate PBMCs, with at least 6.5 million per sample. Total RNA was extracted from PBMCs with Trizol reagent, with at least 6 micrograms obtained per sample. For every donor, flow cytometry on a PBMC aliquot measured the percentage of naive CD45RAhigh/CD27high T cells. Its CDR3 holds 16 amino acids, cysteine through phenylalanine. The retained sequence is limited to the CDR3, 48 bases, with the frame set at the first base. The germline V gene (reference sequence) provides CDR1 SGHKS and CDR2 YYEKEE. The V end loses 5 bases and the J end loses 3 bases, and a stretch of 18 bases separates them.

The sequence joins TRBV5-5 to TRBJ2-1, with TRBD1 as a weak D call on 5 bases. The sample was blood. This TCR came from a woman in her forties in good health. DNA sequence: TGTGCCAGCAGTTTGACAGACAGTACTGTCTACAATGAGCAGTTCTTC. Its protein reads: CASSLTDSTVYNEQFF.